This is a list of T cell receptor beta chains from one sample in a study of blood T cell repertoires in COVID-19. Assay used: immunoSEQ multiplex PCR; TCRdb lists only in-frame clones, some missing. The top ten clones hold around 4.5% of a sample with over 45,000 clones, approximately 84% of them seen once. Source material: peripheral blood. The source is a man in his forties or fifties with active COVID-19. The conserved cysteine and the conserved F or W are not part of the CDR3 here. Size is stated for part of the rows, as once, few or many counts, or as a class when the clone is expanded.

>TRBV4-1|few
ASSQEAGWYGYT
>TRBV10-3|.
ATVGASSYEQY
>TRBV3-1/TRBV3-2|.
ASNPPHTSGGETQY
>TRBV27|.
ASSKGGETGNTIY
>TRBV4-2|once
ASSRSLDRGRGYT
>TRBV4-3|.
ASSQAAANTGELF
>TRBV7-2|.
ASSRVRTTNTGELF
>TRBV3-1/TRBV3-2|.
ASSLGTAYEQY
>TRBV3-1/TRBV3-2|.
ASSQDFITGQY
>TRBV5-1|.
ASSLTTAQETQY
>TRBV4-2|few
ASSQGDSSYNEQF
>TRBV4-1|few
ASSQGGSADTQY
>TRBV7-2|.
ASSLRSPQGIFETEAF
>TRBV5-6|.
ASSLGQPNTIY
>TRBV3-1/TRBV3-2|once
ASSPTRSNEKLF
>TRBV7-2|.
ASSDGQASPLH
>TRBV11-3|.
ASSLSYGTGELF
>TRBV5-1|once
ASSTGQGAIQEKLF
>TRBV28|.
ASGTGVHYGYT
>TRBV13|.
ASSWAGTGKHTGELF
>TRBV16|.
ASSQSLEYGYT
>TRBV19|.
ASNPAAGANVLT
>TRBV5-1|.
ASSQIWTGATEAF
>TRBV27|.
ASSPFGTLITYNSPLH
>TRBV4-1|.
ASSQESGEQYEQY
>TRBV5-1|.
ASSLGAITNYGYT
>TRBV19|once
ASSMVGGGAGDTQY
>TRBV18|.
ASSSYYSDEGGETQY
>TRBV14|.
ASSHIAGPLSDEQY
>TRBV5-6|.
ASSSYRGWGEAF
>TRBV2|.
ASSPYRGRGNSPLH
>TRBV12-3/TRBV12-4|.
ASSLQGPDTQY
>TRBV6-2/TRBV6-3|few
ASSQVSRGEQF
>TRBV2|.
ASSRGTGQETQY
>TRBV19|.
ASTRSRTGAEKLF
>TRBV7-6|.
ASGDQKDGSAGSNNEQF
>TRBV30|.
AWSVLGAGGLGTGELF
>TRBV20-1|.
SASVSGANVLT
>TRBV4-2|once
ASSQEQGVSNQPQH
>TRBV7-8|.
ASSFGQGTDTQY
>TRBV7-9|.
ASSSPYGGGYT
>TRBV18|few
ASSPTNGDTQY
>TRBV28|few
ASSTGQVRLPLH
>TRBV4-1|.
ASSPSAGGNTGELF
>TRBV28|.
ASSRTGGKRPAEAF
>TRBV2|.
ASSEQYEQY
>TRBV24-1|.
ATSEHPGSELF
>TRBV5-6|medium-sized
ASSSGTGRPLREQY
>TRBV5-4|.
ASSLSPQVSTDTQY